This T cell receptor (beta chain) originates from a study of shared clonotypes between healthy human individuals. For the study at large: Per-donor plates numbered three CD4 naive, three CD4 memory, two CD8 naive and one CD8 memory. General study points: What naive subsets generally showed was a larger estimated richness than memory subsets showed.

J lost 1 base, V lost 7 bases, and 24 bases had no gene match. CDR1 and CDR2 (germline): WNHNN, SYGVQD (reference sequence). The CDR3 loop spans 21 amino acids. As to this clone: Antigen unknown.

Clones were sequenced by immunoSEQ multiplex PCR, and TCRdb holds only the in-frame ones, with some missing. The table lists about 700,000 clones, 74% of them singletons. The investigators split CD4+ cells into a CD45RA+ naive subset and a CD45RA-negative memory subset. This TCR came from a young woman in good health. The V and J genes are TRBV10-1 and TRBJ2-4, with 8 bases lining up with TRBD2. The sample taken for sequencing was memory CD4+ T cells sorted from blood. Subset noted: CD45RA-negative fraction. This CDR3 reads CASMIRVSGGPITCAKNIQYF. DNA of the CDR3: TGCGCCAGCATGATACGGGTCTCGGGAGGGCCAATAACGTGCGCCAAAAACATTCAGTACTTC.